The 21 T cell receptor beta chains presented below share a single source sample, sequenced in a study of blood T cell repertoires in COVID-19. Profiled with immunoSEQ multiplex PCR; TCRdb holds only in-frame clones, not every one. This repertoire shows about 200,000 clones, just under 90% found once; its top ten account for 3.5% to 4%. Material: PBMCs or T cells enriched from blood (not recorded which). The receptors shown here come from a woman in her 30s with acute COVID-19.

The rearrangement uses TRBV18 and TRBJ1-3; D is ambiguous. Trimming pared 2 bases from V and 1 base from J, leaving 12 bases between. This CDR3 has 16 amino acids. CDR1 KGHSH and CDR2 LQKENI come from the germline V gene. The CDR3, as DNA: TGTGCCAGCTCACCAAGTGCGGGCTTATCTGGAAACACCATATATTTT. Its translation is CASSPSAGLSGNTIYF.

The chain combines TRBV10-1 with TRBJ2-3; maybe TRBD1 (6 bases). Germline-derived CDR1 and CDR2 are WNHNN and SYGVQD (reference sequence). This CDR3 has 14 amino acids. V was trimmed by 6 bases and J by 2 bases, leaving 12 bases between them. Here the CDR3 reads CASRQGRNTDTQYF. The CDR3 coding sequence is TGCGCCAGCAGACAGGGAAGGAACACAGATACGCAGTATTTT.

The chain joins TRBV4-3 to TRBJ2-1; TRBD2 aligns across 8 bases. The CDR3 runs to 15 residues. The J segment lost 4 bases and the V segment lost 1 base, leaving 3 bases of the junction unmatched. Germline V gives CDR1 LGHNA, CDR2 YSLEER. In DNA, the CDR3 is TGCGCCAGCAGCCAAGTAGCGGGACCTTACAATGAGCAGTTCTTC. Protein sequence: CASSQVAGPYNEQFF.

The J gene is TRBJ1-2, the V gene TRBV4-1; the match to TRBD1 covers 7 bases. J gave up 6 bases and V 0 bases, and 10 bases lay outside the gene matches. The V gene's germline CDR1 is MGHRA and CDR2 YSYEKL. This CDR3 region has 16 residues. The CDR3 is CASSQESRTGSHGYTF. The DNA of the CDR3 is TGCGCCAGCAGCCAAGAGTCGAGGACAGGCTCCCATGGCTACACCTTC.

The chain uses TRBV5-1 and TRBJ2-7, with a tentative D call TRBD2 (7 bases). Germline V lookup: CDR1 SGHRS, CDR2 YFSETQ. The CDR3 is made up of 15 amino acids. V lost 0 bases, J lost 5 bases, and 15 bases lay in between. The CDR3 DNA reads as TGCGCCAGCAGCTTGGTCCGACCCGGGGGGCACGAGCAGTACTTC. Translation: CASSLVRPGGHEQYF.

A note on this clone: The junction does not match germline at one end; this may be a read error. The genes are TRBV24-1 and TRBJ2-2; possible D gene TRBD2, 6 bases. This CDR3 has 14 amino acids. Germline CDR1 reads KGHDR; CDR2 reads SFDVKD. This CDR3 is CATGRTSGTGGLFF. CDR3 sequence (DNA): TGTGCCACGGGAAGGACCTCCGGGACCGGGGGGCTGTTTTTT.

The chain combines TRBV5-5 with TRBJ1-1; TRBD1 is a possible D gene (6 bases). Germline loops: CDR1 SGHKS, CDR2 YYEKEE (reference sequence). The CDR3 sequence is 15 residues long. V was pared by 0 bases and J by 7 bases, with 16 bases between. This chain's CDR3 is CASSLGLSGGSEAFF. CDR3 DNA: TGTGCCAGCAGCTTGGGTCTTTCTGGGGGCAGTGAAGCTTTCTTT.

CDR3 DNA: TGTGCCAGCAGTTCCGCTTCTAGGGCTTTCTTT. This translates into CASSSASRAFF. The V gene is TRBV6-5, the J gene TRBJ1-1, with D unresolved. The CDR3 runs 11 residues. V gave up 4 bases and J gave up 11 bases, with 11 bases separating them. Germline CDR1 is MNHEY and CDR2 is SVGAGI.

The chain has TRBV7-3 and TRBJ1-2; unclear D gene. V shed 3 bases and J shed 2 bases, with 7 bases lying between them. Germline values: CDR1 SGHTA, CDR2 FQGTGA. CDR3 length equals 13 residues. CDR3 nucleotides: TGTGCCAGCAGCTTGGGCAGAAACTATGGCTACACCTTC. Protein: CASSLGRNYGYTF. Supplemented by reference TRBV7-3 and TRBJ1-2, the full variable domain reads GAGVSQTPSNKVTEKGKYVELRCDPISGHTALYWYRQSLGQGPEFLIYFQGTGAADDSGLPNDRFFAVRPEGSVSTLKIQRTERGDSAVYLCASSLGRNYGYTFGSGTRLTVV.

The V gene is TRBV7-8, the J gene TRBJ2-1; 11 bases are a match to TRBD2. J lost 9 bases, V lost 4 bases, and 11 bases had no gene match. Germline CDR1 is SGHVS and CDR2 is FQNEAQ. The CDR3 has 16 residues. CDR3: CASSWLTSGDIGEQFF. In nucleotides, the CDR3 is TGTGCCAGCAGCTGGTTGACTAGCGGGGACATTGGTGAGCAGTTCTTC.

This chain connects TRBV5-1 to TRBJ1-1; D gene ambiguous. Germline CDR1 SGHRS, CDR2 YFSETQ. Deletions cut 6 bases from V and 8 bases from J, with 11 bases between. This CDR3 comprises 11 residues. CDR3 bases: TGCGCCAGCACGTCGGGAAGGGAAGCTTTCTTT. Amino acids: CASTSGREAFF.

The V gene is TRBV19, the J gene TRBJ2-1; TRBD2 aligns across 9 bases. The CDR3 loop spans 15 amino acids. Looked up from germline, CDR1 is LNHDA and CDR2 is SQIVND (reference sequence). V was pared by 4 bases and J by 5 bases, with 6 bases of the junction left unmatched. CDR3 residues: CASSSLAGVNNEQFF. The CDR3 nucleotides read TGTGCCAGTAGTAGCTTAGCGGGGGTCAACAATGAGCAGTTCTTC.

The chain couples TRBV9 to TRBJ2-1; 7 bases line up with TRBD1. This CDR3 is built from 16 residues. V lost 4 bases and J lost 4; bases outside the gene matches: 11. Germline V gene sequence: CDR1 SGDLS, CDR2 YYNGEE. The CDR3 loop is CASSPTTGTAYNEQFF. CDR3 bases: TGTGCCAGCAGCCCAACAACCGGGACAGCTTACAATGAGCAGTTCTTC.

The rearrangement uses TRBV7-9 and TRBJ2-7, with D perhaps matching TRBD1 (6 bases). Between the trimmed V and J ends, which lost 1 base and 6 bases, there was a span of 13 bases. CDR1 and CDR2 (germline): SEHNR, FQNEAQ (reference sequence). The CDR3 sequence is 14 residues long. The CDR3 coding sequence is TGTGCCAGCAGCTTAGACGGACAGCATGGCGAGCAGTACTTC. Its translation: CASSLDGQHGEQYF.

This chain connects TRBV30 to TRBJ1-5, with D unclear. This CDR3 contains 14 residues. Trimming took 2 bases from V and 0 from J, leaving 8 bases between them. From germline, CDR1 is GTSNPN and CDR2 SVGIG (reference sequence). The chain's CDR3 is CAWSSGYSNQPQHF. In nucleotides, the CDR3 is TGTGCCTGGAGTAGCGGTTATAGCAATCAGCCCCAGCATTTT.

The chain couples TRBV19 to TRBJ2-1; no firm D call. The CDR3 extends over 13 amino acids. Germline CDR1 and CDR2: LNHDA and SQIVND (reference sequence). V was trimmed by 6 bases and J by 2 bases, leaving 8 bases between them. The CDR3 region is CASSLSPYNEQFF. In DNA, the CDR3 is TGTGCCAGTAGCCTATCTCCCTACAATGAGCAGTTCTTC.

V is TRBV5-6 and J is TRBJ2-3; D gene unclear. V gave up 4 bases and J gave up 6 bases, with 12 bases separating them. The CDR3 is 13 residues long. The V gene's germline CDR1 is SGHDT and CDR2 YYEEEE. CDR3 coding DNA: TGTGCCAGCAGCCCCCCCCGCGGCGATACGCAGTATTTT. Translated, it gives CASSPPRGDTQYF. Filled out from reference TRBV5-6 and TRBJ2-3, the complete variable domain reads DAGVTQSPTHLIKTRGQQVTLRCSPKSGHDTVSWYQQALGQGPQFIFQYYEEEERQRGNFPDRFSGHQFPNYSSELNVNALLLGDSALYLCASSPPRGDTQYFGPGTRLTVL.

Details on this clone: The sample carries other DNA sequences with the same CDR3. The chain joins TRBV5-1 to TRBJ1-1, with D perhaps matching TRBD1 (6 bases). Germline CDR1 reads SGHRS; CDR2 reads YFSETQ. The CDR3 has 14 residues. V was shortened by 3 bases and J by 1 base, with 10 bases between the two germline ends. CDR3 in amino acids: CASSSRTANTEAFF. The CDR3 nucleotides read TGCGCCAGCAGCTCCCGGACAGCGAACACTGAAGCTTTCTTT.

V gene TRBV9 combines with J gene TRBJ1-1, with D uncertain. The CDR3 runs to 13 residues. From germline, CDR1 is SGDLS and CDR2 YYNGEE. Trimming removed 3 bases at V and 0 bases at J, with 6 bases between. CDR3 sequence: CASSGRVNTEAFF. The CDR3 DNA reads TGTGCCAGCAGCGGGAGGGTGAACACTGAAGCTTTCTTT. The full variable domain, rest sourced from reference TRBV9 and TRBJ1-1, is DSGVTQTPKHLITATGQRVTLRCSPRSGDLSVYWYQQSLDQGLQFLIQYYNGEERAKGNILERFSAQQFPDLHSELNLSSLELGDSALYFCASSGRVNTEAFFGQGTRLTVV.

This clone has just one count. V usage is TRBV3-1 (or the pseudogene TRBV3-2) and J usage is TRBJ1-3, with D maybe TRBD1 (6 bases). The length of the CDR3 is 17 residues. V was pared by 1 base and J by 2 bases, with 15 bases between. CDR1 LGHDT and CDR2 YNNKEL come from the germline V gene (reference sequence). In nucleotides, the CDR3 is TGTGCCAGCAGCCAAGTCAAGATCTGGGGGCCTGGAAACACCATATATTTT. Translating gives CASSQVKIWGPGNTIYF.

V and J are TRBV2 and TRBJ1-2; TRBD1 is a possible D gene (5 bases). Trimming pared 5 bases from V and 0 bases from J, leaving 10 bases between. From germline, CDR1 is SNHLY and CDR2 FYNNEI. The CDR3 contains 14 residues. Written as DNA, the CDR3 is TGTGCCAGCAGTCTGACAGCCACTAACTATGGCTACACCTTC. Its translation: CASSLTATNYGYTF.